These 20 T cell receptor beta chains share one sample of origin, sequenced in a study of monozygotic twins with inflammatory bowel disease. TCRdb reprocessed the 5' RACE reads; each CDR3 protein has one entry and no DNA is given. The sample yields 140,000 to 150,000 distinct CDR3 sequences, of which the top ten take up more than 1%. Source material: blood. These receptors were taken from a human donor with ulcerative colitis or Crohn's disease, or a healthy co-twin of an affected twin (not recorded which).

This chain uses TRBV20-1 with TRBJ2-1; the TCRdb call, TRBD2, lacks DNA for checking. The CDR3 extends over 16 amino acids. Germline CDR1 is DFQATT and CDR2 is SNEGSKA (reference sequence). CDR3 amino acids: CSARTSGSLSYNEQFF.

The rearrangement uses TRBV5-1 and TRBJ1-1; TCRdb names TRBD1, which stays unverified in the absence of DNA. Germline lookup yields CDR1 SGHRS and CDR2 YFSETQ. CDR3 size: 14 residues. The CDR3 protein is CASSLTAGVGEAFF.

V is TRBV6-5 and J is TRBJ2-2; TCRdb's D call, TRBD2, is unchecked because there is no DNA. CDR1 is MNHEY and CDR2 is SVGAGI in the germline V gene. The CDR3 consists of 15 residues. The CDR3 loop reads CASSYASRDTGELFF.

V and J are TRBV24-1 and TRBJ2-7; TCRdb gives TRBD1 as the D gene, but with no DNA this cannot be confirmed. The CDR3 has 16 residues. Germline V gene lookup returns CDR1 KGHDR and CDR2 SFDVKD. CDR3 amino acids: CATSDTPGQGAYEQYF.

V gene TRBV6-1 combines with J gene TRBJ2-5; TCRdb's assignment of TRBD1 cannot be checked, as there is no DNA. Germline assignment: CDR1 MNHNS and CDR2 SASEGT. CDR3 length: 14 residues. CDR3 amino acids: CASNSGTGGETQYF.

The J gene is TRBJ2-7, the V gene TRBV4-2; TCRdb returns TRBD1, unconfirmable since there is no DNA. The CDR3 extends over 15 amino acids. Per germline, CDR1 LGHNA and CDR2 YNFKEQ. CDR3 amino acids: CASSQGTGGSYEQYF.

The chain recombines TRBV12-3 or TRBV12-4 with TRBJ1-1; absent DNA, TCRdb's TRBD1 call cannot be checked. This CDR3 region has 16 residues. The CDR3 is CASTLRGHAMNTEAFF.

The chain employs TRBV29-1 and TRBJ2-7; TCRdb outputs TRBD2, but without DNA this stays unchecked. CDR1 and CDR2 from the germline V gene are SQVTM and ANQGSEA. This CDR3 has 12 amino acids. CDR3 residues: CSVVAGSHEQYF.

This chain links TRBV29-1 with TRBJ1-1; TCRdb's D gene call, TRBD1, goes unchecked for lack of DNA. The CDR3 is 14 amino acids. The germline CDR1 and CDR2 sequences are SQVTM and ANQGSEA. The CDR3 protein is CSVLGGTGNTEAFF.

The chain recombines TRBV29-1 with TRBJ2-1. Germline CDR1 reads SQVTM; CDR2 reads ANQGSEA. This CDR3 comprises 13 residues. The CDR3 sequence is CSVEWGAHNEQFF.

This CDR3 is CASSSQRGGRGYTF. This sequence joins TRBV27 and TRBJ1-2; TCRdb outputs TRBD1, but without DNA this stays unchecked. Germline-derived CDR1 and CDR2 are MNHEY and SMNVEV (reference sequence). The CDR3 runs to 14 residues.

V gene TRBV5-1 combines with J gene TRBJ2-2; TCRdb gives TRBD2 as the D gene, but with no DNA this cannot be confirmed. This CDR3 has 17 amino acids. CDR1 is SGHRS and CDR2 is YFSETQ in the germline V gene. The CDR3 sequence: CASSLIGSGKNTGELFF.

This chain uses TRBV10-3 with TRBJ2-5. CDR1 and CDR2 (germline): ENHRY, SYGVKD. The CDR3 has 13 residues. The CDR3 here is CAISEVNKETQYF.

CDR3 sequence reads: CASSLDRPYEQYF. The chain employs TRBV5-1 and TRBJ2-7. The CDR3 extends over 13 amino acids. From germline, CDR1 is SGHRS and CDR2 YFSETQ.

The chain links TRBV5-1 to TRBJ2-2; the TRBD1 assignment by TCRdb is unverifiable without DNA. This CDR3 is 14 amino acids long. Germline loops: CDR1 SGHRS, CDR2 YFSETQ. CDR3 loop: CASSSRGDGGELFF. The entire variable domain, with the rest obtained from reference TRBV5-1 and TRBJ2-2, is as follows: KAGVTQTPRYLIKTRGQQVTLSCSPISGHRSVSWYQQTPGQGLQFLFEYFSETQRNKGNFPGRFSGRQFSNSRSEMNVSTLELGDSALYLCASSSRGDGGELFFGEGSRLTVL.

The CDR3 protein is CASSTLAGGYNEQFF. The chain has TRBV19 and TRBJ2-1; the D call of TRBD2 rests on TCRdb alone, since no DNA is present to check it. The CDR3 has 15 residues. CDR1 and CDR2 (germline): LNHDA, SQIVND (reference sequence).

V gene TRBV4-2 combines with J gene TRBJ2-7; lacking DNA, the TRBD2 call made by TCRdb goes unchecked. The germline CDR1 and CDR2 sequences are LGHNA and YNFKEQ. The CDR3 has 14 amino acids. The CDR3 sequence: CASSQVAGGNEQYF.

The J gene is TRBJ1-3, the V gene TRBV5-1; no DNA is available, so the TRBD1 call from TCRdb remains unchecked. The length of the CDR3 is 14 residues. Germline V gives CDR1 SGHRS, CDR2 YFSETQ. The CDR3 reads CASSAGYPGNTIYF.

V usage is TRBV11-2 and J usage is TRBJ1-4; TCRdb indicates TRBD1, and absent DNA this call remains unverified. The CDR3 length is 13 residues. Germline V gene sequence: CDR1 SGHAT, CDR2 FQNNGV. Here the CDR3 reads CASSSRGGEKLFF.

The rearrangement uses TRBV11-2 and TRBJ1-5. The V gene's germline CDR1 is SGHAT and CDR2 FQNNGV. CDR3 length: 17 residues. CDR3 protein: CASSLVGVIGSNQPQHF.